Listed below are T cell receptor beta chains from one sample, sequenced in a study of shared clonotypes between healthy human individuals. TCRdb's copy holds only in-frame clones and misses some; the assay was immunoSEQ multiplex PCR. The table lists under 2,000,000 clones, roughly 94% of them singletons. The sample was naive CD8+ T cells sorted from blood. These receptors all come from a man between 18 and 35 years old in good health. Both conserved end residues are part of each CDR3. D genes are given only for firm matches.

j_gene	v_gene	d_gene	len	CDR3nt	CDR3aa
TRBJ2-7	TRBV14	-	16	TGTGCCAGCAGCAACTCAGTCCGGGACATATTCTACGAGCAGTACTTC	CASSNSVRDIFYEQYF
TRBJ1-5	TRBV10-2	-	15	TGCGCCAGCAGTGATGGGGTTTCGAGCAATCAGCCCCAGCATTTT	CASSDGVSSNQPQHF
TRBJ2-1	TRBV6-6	TRBD2	16	TGTGCCAGCAGTTACGTGGGACTACTCACACCCATTGAGCAGTTCTTC	CASSYVGLLTPIEQFF
TRBJ2-7	TRBV7-9	-	13	TGTGCCAGCAGCTCCTCCCGATCCTACGAGCAGTACTTC	CASSSSRSYEQYF
TRBJ1-5	TRBV7-9	TRBD1	16	TGTGCCAGCAGCCCCGAAGAGACAGGGAGGAATCAGCCCCAGCATTTT	CASSPEETGRNQPQHF
TRBJ1-2	TRBV28	-	14	TGTGCCAGCAGCCCCGGTGTAGGGAACTATGGCTACACCTTC	CASSPGVGNYGYTF
TRBJ1-6	TRBV7-9	-	12	TGTGCCAGCAGGGGAGGGAATTCACCCCTCCACTTT	CASRGGNSPLHF
TRBJ1-2	TRBV27	TRBD1	16	TGTGCCAGCAGTTTAATAGGACAGGGGGCAGCCTATGGCTACACCTTC	CASSLIGQGAAYGYTF
TRBJ2-7	TRBV15	-	13	TGTGCCACCAGCAGAGATCCAACGCCCGAGCAGTACTTC	CATSRDPTPEQYF
TRBJ1-1	TRBV5-4	TRBD1	15	TGTGCCAGCAGCTTTGAGACAGGGGGGTTCACTGAAGCTTTCTTT	CASSFETGGFTEAFF
TRBJ2-3	TRBV7-3	-	12	TGTGCCAGCCCGAGGGGCACAGATACGCAGTATTTT	CASPRGTDTQYF